The 25 T cell receptor beta chains in this list originate from one sample, sequenced in a study of CD8+CD57+ T cells in acquired aplastic anemia. Patients chosen for sequencing had CD8+CD57+ cells that had expanded, as shown by flow cytometry. The template for TCR beta VDJ and CDR3 sequence profiling was genomic DNA. MiXCR was run by TCRdb on the reads, yielding one entry per CDR3 protein. This sample has 190,000 or so distinct CDR3 sequences; 48% occur once, and the top ten carry under 2%. The specimen sequenced was sorted CD4+, CD8+, or CD8+CD57+ T cells (not recorded which) from PBMCs. The receptors were gathered from a human donor with aplastic anemia.

This chain connects TRBV24-1 to TRBJ1-4; D is possibly TRBD1 (6 bases). Deletions cut 6 bases from V and 5 bases from J, with 9 bases between. Germline V gene sequence: CDR1 KGHDR, CDR2 SFDVKD. The CDR3 is made up of 13 amino acids. The CDR3 is CATSSQGNEKLFF. In DNA, the CDR3 is TGTGCCACCAGTTCCCAGGGGAATGAAAAACTGTTTTTT.

The rearrangement joins TRBV20-1 to TRBJ2-3; 8 bases are shared with TRBD2. Germline V lookup: CDR1 DFQATT, CDR2 SNEGSKA (reference sequence). Trimming at V came to 6 bases and at J to 2 bases, leaving 7 bases not matched to a gene. The CDR3 is 14 residues long. CDR3 loop: CSAARTSLTDTQYF. In DNA form, the CDR3 reads TGCAGTGCCGCCCGGACTAGCCTCACAGATACGCAGTATTTT.

Ten or more counts support this clonotype. This chain links TRBV7-3 with TRBJ1-1, with 7 positions matching TRBD1. This CDR3 spans 13 amino acids. The germline gives CDR1 SGHTA, CDR2 FQGTGA. V lost 2 bases to trimming and J lost 5 bases; unmatched junction nucleotides: 2. The CDR3 spells CASSLDRVTEAFF. CDR3 sequence (DNA): TGTGCCAGCAGCTTAGACAGGGTAACTGAAGCTTTCTTT. The full variable domain, rest sourced from reference TRBV7-3 and TRBJ1-1, is GAGVSQTPSNKVTEKGKYVELRCDPISGHTALYWYRQSLGQGPEFLIYFQGTGAADDSGLPNDRFFAVRPEGSVSTLKIQRTERGDSAVYLCASSLDRVTEAFFGQGTRLTVV.

This clonotype was detected ten times or more. The V call is TRBV7-3, the J call TRBJ2-7; D may be TRBD2 (6 bases). Germline CDR1 and CDR2: SGHTA and FQGTGA. This CDR3 contains 14 residues. Trimming removed 5 bases at V and 2 bases at J, with 13 bases between. The CDR3: CASSPAAGPYEQYF. In DNA form, the CDR3 reads TGTGCCAGCAGCCCCGCGGCGGGACCCTACGAGCAGTACTTC.

The chain links TRBV7-4 to TRBJ1-2; possible D gene TRBD1, 5 bases. V shed 2 bases and J shed 8 bases, with 18 bases lying between them. This CDR3 comprises 15 residues. The germline V gene has CDR1 SGHVT and CDR2 SQSDAQ. CDR3 sequence: CASSLTPDGARGYTF. The CDR3 DNA is TGTGCCAGCAGCTTAACTCCGGATGGGGCTCGGGGCTACACCTTC.

This sequence joins TRBV7-8 and TRBJ2-7; TRBD2 matches 11 bases. V dropped 5 bases and J dropped 2; count of bases not matched to a gene: 5. Germline assignment: CDR1 SGHVS and CDR2 FQNEAQ. The CDR3 totals 15 residues. As DNA, the CDR3 is TGTGCCAGCAGCAGAATAGCGGGGGGGACCTACGAGCAGTACTTC. Translating it yields CASSRIAGGTYEQYF. The full variable domain, with the rest looked up from reference TRBV7-8 and TRBJ2-7, is GAGVSQSPRYKVAKRGQDVALRCDPISGHVSLFWYQQALGQGPEFLTYFQNEAQLDKSGLPSDRFFAERPEGSVSTLKIQRTQQEDSAVYLCASSRIAGGTYEQYFGPGTRLTVT.

The chain joins TRBV21-1 to TRBJ2-5; TRBD1 reflects the table's D call only, with no check against the DNA. TRBV21-1 counts as a pseudogene. CDR3 length: 17 residues. The CDR3, as DNA: TGTGCCAGCAGCACAGGAGAGGGGTGGACAGTTCAAGAGACCCAGTACTTC. Translating gives CASSTGEGWTVQETQYF.

Of note for this clonotype: Being one base from a much bigger clone, this may be a read error. As the CDR3 is not closed by the conserved phenylalanine or tryptophan, this likely results from a read error. The V call is TRBV6-4, the J call TRBJ2-1; perhaps TRBD2 as D (7 bases). Germline V gives CDR1 MRHNA, CDR2 SNTAGT. This CDR3 comprises 14 residues. Trimming shortened V by 8 bases and J by 9 bases, and 20 bases separated the two germline ends. CDR3 nucleotide sequence: TGTGCCAGCGGAACTAGCGCAAAGGGGGGTGAGCAGTTCCTC. It is translated as CASGTSAKGGEQFL.

This CDR3 is CSARDLGIEQYF. The CDR3 DNA follows: TGCAGTGCTAGAGATTTGGGTATCGAGCAGTACTTC. This chain connects TRBV20-1 to TRBJ2-7; D is uncertain. V was trimmed by 0 bases and J by 6 bases, leaving 9 bases between them. The CDR3 covers 12 residues. Germline lookup yields CDR1 DFQATT and CDR2 SNEGSKA (reference sequence).

This clonotype was detected many times. The chain is built from TRBV19 and TRBJ2-5; TRBD2 matches 9 bases. V lost 8 bases to trimming and J lost 2 bases; unmatched junction nucleotides: 6. The CDR3 totals 14 residues. From germline, CDR1 is LNHDA and CDR2 SQIVND (reference sequence). The CDR3 sequence: CASAPSGGQETQYF. CDR3 DNA: TGTGCCAGTGCCCCCAGCGGGGGGCAAGAGACCCAGTACTTC. Filled out from reference TRBV19 and TRBJ2-5, the complete variable domain reads DGGITQSPKYLFRKEGQNVTLSCEQNLNHDAMYWYRQDPGQGLRLIYYSQIVNDFQKGDIAEGYSVSREKKESFPLTVTSAQKNPTAFYLCASAPSGGQETQYFGPGTRLLVL.

To note about this clonotype: This may stem from a read error, because a much larger clone lies one nucleotide away. The conserved phenylalanine or tryptophan is not found at the CDR3 terminus, so this likely reflects a read error. The chain is built from TRBV5-8 and TRBJ1-2; perhaps TRBD1 as D (5 bases). Germline V lookup: CDR1 SGHTS, CDR2 YDEGEE. This CDR3 has 14 amino acids. The CDR3 sequence is CASSLAPRAYGYTL. For the CDR3, the DNA is TGTGCCAGCAGTTTGGCCCCCAGGGCCTATGGCTACACCCTC.

In the case of this clonotype: A much larger clone differs by one base, so this may be a read error. The rearrangement links TRBV25-1 to TRBJ2-3; D is undetermined. Trimming took 6 bases from V and 0 from J, leaving 13 bases between them. Germline V CDR1 and CDR2: MGHDK, SYGVNS. There are 15 residues in the CDR3. The CDR3: CASSLWLSSTDTQYF. The CDR3 DNA follows: TGTGCCAGCAGCTTGTGGCTATCTAGCACAGATACGCAGTATTTT.

This sequence joins TRBV7-3 and TRBJ1-1; D perhaps matches TRBD1 (5 bases). The CDR3 contains 14 residues. CDR1 is SGHTA and CDR2 is FQGTGA in the germline V gene. Trimming stripped 5 bases from V and 10 bases from J, with 20 bases between. CDR3 DNA sequence: TGTGCCAGCAGCCGAGTTACCATGACAGCCCCAGCTTTCTTT. Amino acid sequence: CASSRVTMTAPAFF.

This clonotype has a count of ten or more. J is TRBJ2-1 and V is TRBV15; D may match TRBD1 or TRBD2 (5 bases each). Germline lookup yields CDR1 LNHNV and CDR2 YYDKDF (reference sequence). The CDR3 has 18 residues. The V gene lost 0 bases and the J gene lost 2 bases, with 17 bases spanning the gap. CDR3 bases: TGTGCCACCAGCAGAGAAGTCCCAGGGACCTATACCTACAATGAGCAGTTCTTC. Its translation: CATSREVPGTYTYNEQFF.

This clonotype was counted many times. The chain couples TRBV4-3 to TRBJ1-2, with unresolved D. The CDR3 loop spans 14 amino acids. Trimming cost V 2 bases and J 3 bases, with 10 bases left between them. Germline lookup yields CDR1 LGHNA and CDR2 YSLEER. DNA for the CDR3: TGCGCCAGCAGCCAATGGATCCAGGACTATGGCTACACCTTC. Protein product: CASSQWIQDYGYTF.

This chain connects TRBV11-1 to TRBJ1-5; 8 bases match TRBD1. Trimming at V came to 1 base and at J to 7 bases, leaving 12 bases not matched to a gene. In germline, CDR1 is SGHAT, CDR2 FQDESV (reference sequence). This CDR3 is 17 amino acids long. The CDR3 DNA reads TGTGCCAGCAGCTTAGGGTCCGGAGGACAGGGAGGACAGCCCCAGCATTTT. This codes for CASSLGSGGQGGQPQHF. Looking up the rest from reference TRBV11-1 and TRBJ1-5 gives the full variable domain: EAEVAQSPRYKITEKSQAVAFWCDPISGHATLYWYRQILGQGPELLVQFQDESVVDDSQLPKDRFSAERLKGVDSTLKIQPAELGDSAMYLCASSLGSGGQGGQPQHFGDGTRLSIL.

The rearrangement joins TRBV5-1 to TRBJ1-1; 7 bases are a match to TRBD1. The J segment lost 8 bases and the V segment lost 4 bases, leaving 8 bases of the junction unmatched. From germline, CDR1 is SGHRS and CDR2 YFSETQ. The CDR3 is made up of 13 amino acids. CDR3 in amino acids: CASSPGGTGEAFF. The CDR3 bases are TGCGCCAGCAGCCCAGGGGGAACAGGGGAAGCTTTCTTT.

In this sample, this clonotype turned up many times. This chain links TRBV5-5 with TRBJ1-4, with a weak D call TRBD1 (5 bases). Germline CDR1 is SGHKS and CDR2 is YYEKEE (reference sequence). Trimming cost V 1 base and J 4 bases, with 11 bases left between them. This CDR3 region has 15 residues. The CDR3 protein is CASSLSQGLNEKLFF. CDR3 DNA: TGTGCCAGCAGCTTGTCGCAGGGCCTTAATGAAAAACTGTTTTTT.

This clonotype was recorded many times. V and J are TRBV6-1 and TRBJ2-1, with D possibly matching TRBD1 (6 bases). CDR3 length: 16 residues. Germline-derived CDR1 and CDR2 are MNHNS and SASEGT. V was trimmed by 6 bases and J by 0 bases, leaving 15 bases between them. CDR3 sequence: CASRKESGDSYNEQFF. The CDR3 bases are TGTGCCAGCAGGAAAGAGTCAGGGGACTCCTACAATGAGCAGTTCTTC.

This chain links TRBV15 with TRBJ2-1, with 8 nucleotides matching TRBD1. Unmatched junction bases numbered 7, after V lost 11 bases and J lost 10 bases. The CDR3 consists of 11 residues. Germline V CDR1 and CDR2: LNHNV, YYDKDF (reference sequence). The DNA of the CDR3 is TGTGCCGTCACAGGGGGGAACGAGCAGTTCTTC. Protein: CAVTGGNEQFF.

This rearrangement joins TRBV6-2 or TRBV6-3 to TRBJ2-1, with 12 bases matching TRBD1. Germline V lookup: CDR1 MNHEY, CDR2 SVGEGT. The CDR3 totals 15 residues. With 5 bases clipped from V and 5 bases from J, the junction kept 4 bases outside the gene matches. CDR3 DNA sequence: TGTGCCAGCAGTGGGGGACAGGGGGCGCACAATGAGCAGTTCTTC. Amino acid sequence: CASSGGQGAHNEQFF.

The J gene is TRBJ2-3, the V gene TRBV11-2; the D gene could be TRBD1 or TRBD2 (7 bases each). CDR3 size: 15 residues. Trimming left V 6 bases short and J 5 bases short, with 18 bases between. The V gene's germline CDR1 is SGHAT and CDR2 FQNNGV. This CDR3 reads CASSWEGAVGDTQYF. DNA for the CDR3: TGTGCCAGCAGTTGGGAGGGGGCAGTAGGAGATACGCAGTATTTT. Complete variable domain (other parts from reference TRBV11-2 and TRBJ2-3): EAGVAQSPRYKIIEKRQSVAFWCNPISGHATLYWYQQILGQGPKLLIQFQNNGVVDDSQLPKDRFSAERLKGVDSTLKIQPAKLEDSAVYLCASSWEGAVGDTQYFGPGTRLTVL.

For the CDR3, the DNA is TGTGCCAGCAGTGCCTCTGCCGAACCCCAGCATTTT. Amino acid sequence: CASSASAEPQHF. V gene TRBV2 combines with J gene TRBJ1-5; D unclear. CDR1 and CDR2 from the germline V gene are SNHLY and FYNNEI. Trimming left V 4 bases short and J 10 bases short, with 11 bases between. The CDR3 extends over 12 amino acids.

This clonotype was detected many times. V gene TRBV9 combines with J gene TRBJ1-1; D not resolved. CDR3 size: 14 residues. Trimming took off 1 base at V and 2 bases at J, with 9 bases between the two ends. CDR1 is SGDLS, CDR2 YYNGEE, per germline. CDR3 loop: CASSVRHANTEAFF. The CDR3 DNA reads TGTGCCAGCAGCGTACGGCACGCCAACACTGAAGCTTTCTTT.

The chain couples TRBV11-2 to TRBJ1-2; TRBD1 agrees at 9 bases. CDR1 is SGHAT and CDR2 is FQNNGV in the germline V gene. V gave up 4 bases and J gave up 8 bases; unmatched junction bases: 11. The CDR3 totals 15 residues. The CDR3, as DNA: TGTGCCAGCAGCTCCGGGACAGGGAGGTCTGAGGGCTACACCTTC. Protein product: CASSSGTGRSEGYTF.